This TCR beta chain was captured by sequencing in a study of blood T cell repertoires in COVID-19. Study context: Spain, Italy and the United States supplied samples that represented acute and convalescent COVID-19. In each case, the material was cDNA or gDNA derived from T cells, B-cell-depleted T cells, or PBMCs.

Patients of the Seattle cohort, enrolled during active infection, were followed longitudinally. The CDR3 extends over 14 amino acids. Germline V gene data show CDR1 as MNHEY and CDR2 as SMNVEV (reference sequence). The V end was cut by 3 bases, the J end by 6 bases, with 13 bases between. Authors' processing steps: Nucleated cell counts were estimated from reference gene primer amplification. Sequenced by immunoSEQ multiplex PCR; TCRdb stores in-frame clones only, minus some. That table furnishes V, J and clone size, whereas the DNA furnished D and trimming. The sample records roughly 300,000 clones, roughly 90% being singletons.

Sequenced input: peripheral blood. This chain connects TRBV27 to TRBJ2-3; tentative D call: TRBD1 (7 bases). This receptor was taken from a woman aged 25 to 39 with COVID-19, enrolled during active disease. This chain's CDR3 is CASSFRGVWDTQYF. CDR3 nucleotide sequence: TGTGCCAGCAGTTTCAGGGGGGTGTGGGATACGCAGTATTTT.